Below are 14 T cell receptor beta chains sequenced from a single sample in a study of OX40 agonist ivuxolimab in advanced cancers. Sequenced by immunoSEQ multiplex PCR; TCRdb stores in-frame clones only, minus some. Among some 62,000 clones listed, approximately 80% were seen once. The sequencing here drew on CD4+ or CD8+ T cells sorted from blood, taken in a trial of the OX40 agonist ivuxolimab. These receptors all come from an adult with an advanced solid tumor such as melanoma, head and neck, liver or kidney cancer.

This clone was seen a few times. The V gene is TRBV2, the J gene TRBJ2-7, with 7 bases that match TRBD1. The germline CDR1 and CDR2 sequences are SNHLY and FYNNEI. The V and J ends lost 6 bases and 2 bases, in that order; junction bases with no gene match: 7. This CDR3 region has 14 residues. CDR3 amino acids: CASRTGTETYEQYF. For the CDR3, the DNA is TGTGCCAGCAGGACCGGGACAGAAACCTACGAGCAGTACTTC.

V and J are TRBV5-8 and TRBJ1-2; D gene ambiguous. Trimming took off 5 bases at V and 8 bases at J, with 19 bases between the two ends. Germline CDR1 reads SGHTS; CDR2 reads YDEGEE. The length of the CDR3 is 14 residues. The CDR3 DNA reads as TGTGCCAGCAGACGGGGTCGTAGGGAGCGGGGCTACACCTTC. It yields the protein CASRRGRRERGYTF.

The chain joins TRBV5-6 to TRBJ1-1; the D is unclear. Germline V lookup: CDR1 SGHDT, CDR2 YYEEEE. The CDR3 sequence is 16 residues long. Trimming cost V 4 bases and J 1 base, with 17 bases left between them. The DNA for the CDR3 is TGTGCCAGCAGCCACTATTCTTTTGACAAGAACACTGAAGCTTTCTTT. Translating it yields CASSHYSFDKNTEAFF.

This chain joins TRBV11-1 and TRBJ2-7, with D tentatively TRBD1 (6 bases). Germline V gene data show CDR1 as SGHAT and CDR2 as FQDESV (reference sequence). The CDR3 extends over 15 amino acids. With 5 bases removed from V and 1 base from J, the gap between germline ends came to 15 bases. This chain's CDR3 is CASSLGQTTSYEQYF. Here the CDR3 DNA reads TGTGCCAGCAGCCTCGGACAGACAACTTCCTACGAGCAGTACTTC.

Here the CDR3 DNA reads TGTGCCAGCAGTCTGGCAAGGACGATGAACACTGAAGCTTTCTTT. This encodes CASSLARTMNTEAFF. The chain has TRBV28 and TRBJ1-1, with D hard to call. The CDR3 length is 15 residues. The V gene lost 5 bases and the J gene lost 0 bases, with 13 bases spanning the gap. Germline V lookup: CDR1 MDHEN, CDR2 SYDVKM.

This chain links TRBV2 with TRBJ2-3; 7 positions match TRBD1. V lost 3 bases and J lost 0; bases outside the gene matches: 3. This CDR3 has 15 residues. Germline V gene sequence: CDR1 SNHLY, CDR2 FYNNEI. The CDR3 DNA follows: TGTGCCAGCAGTGAGACAGGGATAAGCACAGATACGCAGTATTTT. This gives the protein CASSETGISTDTQYF.

The chain combines TRBV7-3 with TRBJ2-7; the D gene is possibly TRBD1 (6 bases). The CDR3 totals 13 residues. Germline lookup yields CDR1 SGHTA and CDR2 FQGTGA. Trimming cost V 4 bases and J 9 bases, with 16 bases left between them. The CDR3 loop is CASSSAPDRMQYF. In DNA, the CDR3 is TGTGCCAGCAGCTCAGCACCGGACAGAATGCAGTACTTC.

The V and J genes are TRBV6-1 and TRBJ1-2, with D tentatively TRBD1 (5 bases). Deletions cut 3 bases from V and 4 bases from J, with 12 bases between. This CDR3 region has 14 residues. Germline V lookup: CDR1 MNHNS, CDR2 SASEGT. The CDR3 region has the DNA TGTGCCAGCAGTGAGTTGACAGCATCCTATGGCTACACCTTC. Amino acids: CASSELTASYGYTF.

This clone was detected a few times. The chain employs TRBV5-5 and TRBJ2-1, with TRBD2 matching 8 bases. The V segment lost 4 bases and the J segment 4 bases; nucleotides outside the gene matches: 7. The CDR3 contains 15 residues. Germline V gives CDR1 SGHKS, CDR2 YYEKEE (reference sequence). For the CDR3, the DNA is TGTGCCAGCAGCCTGCTAGCGGGCCTATACAATGAGCAGTTCTTC. This codes for CASSLLAGLYNEQFF.

The CDR3 reads CAWSVQGNQPQHF. The CDR3 coding sequence is TGTGCCTGGAGTGTACAAGGCAATCAGCCCCAGCATTTT. This chain connects TRBV30 to TRBJ1-5; the D is unclear. The germline V gene encodes CDR1 GTSNPN and CDR2 SVGIG (reference sequence). V dropped 0 bases and J dropped 2 bases, with 5 bases sitting between them. This CDR3 is built from 13 residues.

This clone came up once. The chain is built from TRBV28 and TRBJ2-1; D gene unclear. V was trimmed by 4 bases and J by 6 bases, leaving 7 bases between them. CDR1 is MDHEN and CDR2 is SYDVKM in the germline V gene. This CDR3 is 12 amino acids long. This CDR3 is CASSYLFNEQFF. The CDR3 nucleotides read TGTGCCAGCAGTTATTTATTCAATGAGCAGTTCTTC.

The chain employs TRBV2 and TRBJ2-4; D call uncertain. V was pared by 3 bases and J by 0 bases, with 12 bases between. The CDR3 loop spans 16 amino acids. Germline V gene lookup returns CDR1 SNHLY and CDR2 FYNNEI. The CDR3 spells CASSDWGYLAKNIQYF. CDR3 DNA: TGTGCCAGCAGTGATTGGGGATATTTAGCCAAAAACATTCAGTACTTC.

This sequence joins TRBV28 and TRBJ2-7; tentative D call: TRBD1 (5 bases). The CDR3 is 15 residues long. Germline V gene data show CDR1 as MDHEN and CDR2 as SYDVKM. Between the trimmed V and J ends, which lost 5 bases and 2 bases, there was a span of 16 bases. The CDR3 DNA sequence: TGTGCCAGCAGTGTAGACAGCGATGGTACCTACGAGCAGTACTTC. This sequence encodes CASSVDSDGTYEQYF.

V usage is TRBV18 and J usage is TRBJ2-7; TRBD2 agrees at 14 bases. Trimming took 3 bases from V and 3 from J; bases not matched to a gene: 13. Germline V gene sequence: CDR1 KGHSH, CDR2 LQKENI. The CDR3 covers 19 residues. The CDR3 loop is CASSPLRGTSGSKDYEQYF. CDR3 DNA: TGTGCCAGCTCACCGTTACGAGGGACTAGCGGGAGCAAGGACTACGAGCAGTACTTC.